This T cell receptor beta chain stems from a study of response to subunit inactivated influenza vaccine (dated by TCRdb to the late 2010s). At the level of the whole study: Deep quantitative T cell receptor repertoire profiling was used in the study to track responses to a trivalent subunit inactivated influenza vaccine.

The library relied on RT-PCR. The instrument given in TCRdb is Illumina HiSeq 2500. The raw public data were reprocessed by TCRdb itself: fastp quality trimming at Q25, MiXCR clonotype calling, in-frame beta chains only. Duplicate CDR3 protein sequences are folded into a single record with the most common DNA and genes. The sample has around 750,000 distinct CDR3 sequences on record, roughly 20% of them singletons. About 10% of the sample is taken by the ten largest. This clonotype was observed at least ten times. What this receptor recognizes is not known. No base quality information exists; no much larger clone differs at one position. Overall results and qualifications from the work: The authors suggested that each seasonal influenza vaccination may recruit only a limited number of new T cells.

The CDR3 numbers 12 residues from cysteine through phenylalanine. Just the 36-base CDR3 DNA is kept, in frame starting at base 1. Deletion took 3 bases off V and 10 bases off J, with a span of 15 bases between the germline ends. The CDR1 and CDR2 encoded by the germline V gene (reference sequence) are DFQATT and SNEGSKA. Sequencing was performed on PBMCs from blood, taken more than 4 days after vaccination. This TCR was recovered from a man in his forties or fifties who received an inactivated influenza vaccine. Donor details come from another sample of the same person, matched by shared clones. The chain is assembled from TRBV20-1 and TRBJ1-1; the D gene remains uncertain. Here the CDR3 is given as CSASSSKAGAFF. The nucleotides are TGCAGTGCTAGTTCCAGCAAGGCCGGAGCTTTCTTT.